This record covers a single T cell receptor (beta chain). Its antigen is unidentified. Germline loops: CDR1 LGHNT, CDR2 FRNRAP. The CDR3 contains 15 residues. V was pared by 6 bases and J by 6 bases, with 9 bases of the junction left unmatched. The sample belongs to a study of cytomegalovirus exposure and HLA in healthy donors. Study outcomes and limitations: Exclusion applied to some V segments, including TRBV6-2 and TRBV6-3, as they were indistinguishable. Donor immune exposure was known only as CMV serostatus.

Researchers ran the PCR with 60 Vbeta and 13 Jbeta primers. Profiled with immunoSEQ multiplex PCR; TCRdb holds only in-frame clones, not every one. This table has fewer than 200,000 clones, 80% appearing once. Sequencing was carried out using PBMCs. The chain recombines TRBV12-5 with TRBJ1-5; the match to TRBD1 covers 9 bases. The origin of this receptor is a boy between 5 and 17 years old in good health and CMV-seronegative. The CDR3 DNA sequence: TGTGCTAGTGGGGCCGGGACAGGGTTTGGTCAGCCCCAGCATTTT. The encoded protein is CASGAGTGFGQPQHF.